This T cell receptor (beta chain) stems from a study of blood T cells in healthy people across ages. This clonotype was observed a handful of times. A second PCR of 7 to 11 cycles used a sample-barcoded 5' primer and a J-beta primer mix. TCRdb reanalysed the 5' RACE reads using MiXCR and keeps one entry per CDR3 protein. The sample lists approximately 780,000 distinct CDR3 sequences; about 26% were seen once. Germline CDR1 is SQVTM and CDR2 is ANQGSEA. Trimming took off 7 bases at V and 1 base at J, with 16 bases between the two ends. The CDR3 extends over 14 amino acids. In addition, the sample was reused for a study of T cells of mothers and their children.

The rearrangement links TRBV29-1 to TRBJ1-1, with D perhaps matching TRBD1 (6 bases). Sequenced material: blood. This receptor was identified in a boy younger than 18 in good health. The CDR3 spells CSGFRDTENTEAFF. The CDR3 DNA reads TGCAGCGGGTTCCGGGACACGGAGAACACTGAAGCTTTCTTT. Full variable domain (missing parts from reference TRBV29-1 and TRBJ1-1): SAVISQKPSRDICQRGTSLTIQCQVDSQVTMMFWYRQQPGQSLTLIATANQGSEATYESGFVIDKFPISRPNLTFSTLTVSNMSPEDSSIYLCSGFRDTENTEAFFGQGTRLTVV.